A single sample gave rise to the 3 T cell receptor beta chains below, sequenced in a study of CD8 T cells in Susac syndrome. RNA amounts of roughly 0.45 to 1 ug underwent reverse transcription with random hexamers. TCRdb processed the immunoSEQ multiplex PCR reads anew with MiXCR; each CDR3 protein has one entry. This table holds more than 75,000 distinct CDR3 sequences, around 93% found once. The sequencing input was CD8+ T cells from PBMCs. The receptor source for this set is a human donor in good health.

The gene calls are TRBV7-8 and TRBJ2-7; 13 nucleotides align to TRBD2. Germline CDR1 is SGHVS and CDR2 is FQNEAQ. This CDR3 is built from 16 residues. The junction had 7 bases not matched to a gene; V was cut back by 2 bases and J by 6 bases. CDR3 region: CASSLYTSGGAGEQYF. CDR3 DNA: TGTGCCAGCAGCTTATATACTAGCGGGGGGGCCGGCGAGCAGTACTTC.

The rearrangement links TRBV7-9 to TRBJ1-5, with D unclear. Germline V lookup: CDR1 SEHNR, CDR2 FQNEAQ (reference sequence). Between the trimmed V and J ends, which lost 8 bases and 0 bases, there was a span of 5 bases. The CDR3 runs 12 residues. The CDR3 loop is CASQSSNQPQHF. CDR3 bases: TGTGCCAGCCAGAGTAGCAATCAGCCCCAGCATTTT.

The chain is built from TRBV4-1 and TRBJ2-5; D remains ambiguous. Trimming took off 0 bases at V and 6 bases at J, with 11 bases between the two ends. The CDR3 runs 14 residues. Germline CDR1 is MGHRA and CDR2 is YSYEKL. The CDR3 sequence: CASSQEGSPKTQYF. The CDR3 DNA follows: TGCGCCAGCAGCCAAGAAGGCAGTCCCAAGACCCAGTACTTC.